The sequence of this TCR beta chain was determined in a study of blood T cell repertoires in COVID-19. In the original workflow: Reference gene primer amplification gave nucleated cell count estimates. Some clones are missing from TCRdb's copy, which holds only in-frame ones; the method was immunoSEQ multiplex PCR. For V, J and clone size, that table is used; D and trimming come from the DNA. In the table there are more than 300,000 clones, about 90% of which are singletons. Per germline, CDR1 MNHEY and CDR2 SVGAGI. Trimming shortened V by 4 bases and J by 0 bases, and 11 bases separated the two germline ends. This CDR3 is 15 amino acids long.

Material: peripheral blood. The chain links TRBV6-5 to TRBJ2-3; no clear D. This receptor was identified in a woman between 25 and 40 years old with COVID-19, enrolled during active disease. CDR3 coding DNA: TGTGCCAGCAGTTTAGACGGAGCTAGCACAGATACGCAGTATTTT. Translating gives CASSLDGASTDTQYF.